This T cell receptor (beta chain) was sequenced for a study of cytomegalovirus exposure and HLA in healthy donors. 60 Vbeta and 13 Jbeta primers were used in PCR. Assay used: immunoSEQ multiplex PCR; TCRdb lists only in-frame clones, some missing. This sample has some 110,000 clones, with about four fifths found just once. Germline lookup yields CDR1 MNHEY and CDR2 SVGAGI. The CDR3 spans 14 residues. With 5 bases clipped from V and 7 bases from J, the junction kept 4 bases outside the gene matches. Every donor was a healthy person donating bone marrow. This rearrangement joins TRBV6-5 to TRBJ2-1; the match to TRBD2 covers 11 bases. Sequenced sample: PBMCs. The receptor comes from a woman aged 55-69 years in good health and CMV-seropositive. The CDR3 DNA is TGTGCCAGCAGTCCCCGACTAGCGGGGAATGAGCAGTTCTTC. This gives the protein CASSPRLAGNEQFF.